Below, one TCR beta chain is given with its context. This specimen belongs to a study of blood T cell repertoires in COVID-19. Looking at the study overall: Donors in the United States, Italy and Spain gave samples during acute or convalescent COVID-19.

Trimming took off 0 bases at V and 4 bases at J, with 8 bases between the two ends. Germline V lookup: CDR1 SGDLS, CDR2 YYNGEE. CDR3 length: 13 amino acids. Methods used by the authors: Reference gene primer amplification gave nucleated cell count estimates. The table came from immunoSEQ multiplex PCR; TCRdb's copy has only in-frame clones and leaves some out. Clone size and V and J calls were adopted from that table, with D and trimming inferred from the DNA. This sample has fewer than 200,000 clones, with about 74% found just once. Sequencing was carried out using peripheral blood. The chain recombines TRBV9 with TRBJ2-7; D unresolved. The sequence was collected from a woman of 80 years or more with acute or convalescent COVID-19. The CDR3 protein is CASSVDTDYEQYF. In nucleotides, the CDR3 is TGTGCCAGCAGCGTAGACACCGATTACGAGCAGTACTTC.